This TCR beta chain was captured by sequencing in a study of blood T cell repertoires in COVID-19 (dated by TCRdb to 2020 to 2021). Regarding the research as a whole: Samples from collaborators originated in the United States, Italy and Spain and spanned both the acute and convalescent phases of COVID-19. Where available, HLA class I and class II types were obtained from metadata supplied by the sample provider rather than from assay-based typing. The prospective study material was composed of cDNA or gDNA derived from T cells, B-cell-depleted T cells, or PBMCs. The dataset comprised deeply sampled blood TCRbeta repertoires from subjects exposed to, actively infected with, or recovered from COVID-19. Sample metadata almost always included a de-identified subject ID, COVID-19 status, age in years and sex. The repertoires were released in a freely available public database meant as a resource for research on the immune response to SARS-CoV-2. The samples were drawn from the first 160 participants of the ongoing ImmuneRACE study and from 1,254 subjects provided by 6 global collaborators. Overall study outcomes, separate from this receptor: The amount of clinical and demographic metadata varied by source and participant and was provided uncurated.

The immunoSEQ Assay, a bias-controlled multiplex PCR, was used to amplify TCRbeta CDR3 regions from genomic DNA. As for the original processing: The number of nucleated cells in each sample was estimated by amplification of reference gene primers within the assay. To quantify the absolute abundance of each unique TCRbeta CDR3 rearrangement, sequence reads were collapsed and filtered. For each sample, productive Simpson clonality was calculated as the square root of Simpson's diversity index across productive rearrangements. TCRdb carries this immuneACCESS record with in-frame sequences only. Its versions omit some clonotypes, under half of them owing to an unresolved V gene in the studies checked, with the rest unexplained. The D gene and trimming were derived from the DNA, and the V and J assignments and clone size from that table. This sample comprises approximately 450,000 clones, roughly 91% of them detected only once. In total, the top ten clones hold over 4% of the sample.

Whole blood was collected in K2EDTA tubes by collaborating institutions according to the institutions' own protocols. Collaborator samples were shipped for TCRbeta analysis as frozen whole blood, isolated PBMCs, or DNA extracted from either sample type. V loses 0 bases, J loses 0 bases, and the germline ends lie 5 bases apart. The cysteine opens and the phenylalanine closes a CDR3 of 14 amino acids. Only the CDR3 region is kept as DNA, spanning 42 bases read in frame from base 1. CDR1 is given as SGHTA and CDR2 as FQGNSA, both from the germline V gene. Details on this clone: No antigen is known for it. Within one base of it there is no much larger clone, and no base qualities were kept.

The sequence was obtained from a woman in her twenties or thirties with acute or convalescent COVID-19. The rearrangement combines TRBV7-2 with TRBJ1-1; no D gene call is confident. Sequencing was carried out using peripheral blood. The CDR3 protein: CASSLALMNTEAFF. The sequenced DNA: TGTGCCAGCAGCTTAGCTTTAATGAACACTGAAGCTTTCTTT.